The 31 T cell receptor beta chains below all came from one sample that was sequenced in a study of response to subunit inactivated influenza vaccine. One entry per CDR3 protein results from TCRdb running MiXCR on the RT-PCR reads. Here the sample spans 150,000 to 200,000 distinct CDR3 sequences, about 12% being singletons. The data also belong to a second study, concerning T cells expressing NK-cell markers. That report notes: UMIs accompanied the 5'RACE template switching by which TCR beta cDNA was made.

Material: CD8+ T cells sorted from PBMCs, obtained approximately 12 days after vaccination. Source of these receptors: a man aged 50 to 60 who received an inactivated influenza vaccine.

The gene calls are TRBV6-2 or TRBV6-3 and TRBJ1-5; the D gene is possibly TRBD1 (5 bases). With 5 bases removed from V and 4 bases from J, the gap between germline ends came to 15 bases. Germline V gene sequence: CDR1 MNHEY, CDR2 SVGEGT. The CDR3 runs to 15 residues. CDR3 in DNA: TGTGCCAGCAGTCACGGCCTCTCAGGGAATCAGCCCCAGCATTTT. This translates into CASSHGLSGNQPQHF.

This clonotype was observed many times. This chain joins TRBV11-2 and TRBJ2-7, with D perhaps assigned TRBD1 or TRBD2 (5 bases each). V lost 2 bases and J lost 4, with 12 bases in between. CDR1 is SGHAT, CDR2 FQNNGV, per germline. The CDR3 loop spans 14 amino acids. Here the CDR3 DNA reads TGTGCCAGCAGCTTAACCCAGGGACGGTACGAGCAGTACTTC. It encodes CASSLTQGRYEQYF.

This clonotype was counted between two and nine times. CDR3 DNA: TGTGCCAGCAGCCATTCCGGGGGGTTCCAAGAGACCCAGTACTTC. Protein: CASSHSGGFQETQYF. J is TRBJ2-5 and V is TRBV3-1; TRBD2 matches at 7 bases. The CDR3 consists of 15 residues. In germline, CDR1 is LGHDT, CDR2 YNNKEL (reference sequence). V shed 3 bases and J 1 base; nucleotides not matched to a gene: 5.

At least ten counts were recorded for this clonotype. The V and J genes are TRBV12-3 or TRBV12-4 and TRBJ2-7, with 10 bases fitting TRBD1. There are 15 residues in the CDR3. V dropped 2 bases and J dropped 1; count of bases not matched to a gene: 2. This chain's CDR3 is CASSLWDRGSYEQYF. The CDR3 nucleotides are TGTGCCAGCAGTTTATGGGACAGGGGTTCCTACGAGCAGTACTTC.

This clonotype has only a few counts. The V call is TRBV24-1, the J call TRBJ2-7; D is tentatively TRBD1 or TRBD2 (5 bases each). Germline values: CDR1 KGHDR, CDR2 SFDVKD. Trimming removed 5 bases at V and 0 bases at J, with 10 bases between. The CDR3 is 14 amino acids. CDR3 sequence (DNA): TGTGCCACCAGTGTCGGGGCAGGCTCCTACGAGCAGTACTTC. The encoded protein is CATSVGAGSYEQYF.

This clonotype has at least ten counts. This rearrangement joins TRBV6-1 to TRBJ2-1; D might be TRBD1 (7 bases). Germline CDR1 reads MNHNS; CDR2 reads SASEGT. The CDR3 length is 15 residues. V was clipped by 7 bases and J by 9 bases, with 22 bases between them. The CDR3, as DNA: TGTGCCAGCATTCCAGGGGGGTCTCTAGCTACTGAGCAGTTCTTC. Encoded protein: CASIPGGSLATEQFF.

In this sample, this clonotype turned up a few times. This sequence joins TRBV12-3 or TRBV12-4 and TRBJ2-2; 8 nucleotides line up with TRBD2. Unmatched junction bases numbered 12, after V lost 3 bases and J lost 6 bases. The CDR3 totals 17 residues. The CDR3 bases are TGTGCCAGCAGTTTGTTTGGGGCTAGCGGGCAGGCCGGGGAGCTGTTTTTT. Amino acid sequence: CASSLFGASGQAGELFF.

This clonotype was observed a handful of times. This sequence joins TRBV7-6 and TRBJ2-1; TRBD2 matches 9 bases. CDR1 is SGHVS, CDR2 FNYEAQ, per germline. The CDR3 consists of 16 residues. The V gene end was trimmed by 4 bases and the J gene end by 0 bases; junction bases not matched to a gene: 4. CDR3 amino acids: CASSWTSVSSYNEQFF. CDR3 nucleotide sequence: TGTGCCAGCAGCTGGACTAGCGTGAGCTCCTACAATGAGCAGTTCTTC.

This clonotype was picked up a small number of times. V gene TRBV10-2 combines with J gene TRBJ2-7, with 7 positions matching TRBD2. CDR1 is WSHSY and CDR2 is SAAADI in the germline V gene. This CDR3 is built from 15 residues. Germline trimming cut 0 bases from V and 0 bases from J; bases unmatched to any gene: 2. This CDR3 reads CASSESGGDSYEQYF. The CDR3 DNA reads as TGCGCCAGCAGTGAGTCGGGGGGGGACTCCTACGAGCAGTACTTC.

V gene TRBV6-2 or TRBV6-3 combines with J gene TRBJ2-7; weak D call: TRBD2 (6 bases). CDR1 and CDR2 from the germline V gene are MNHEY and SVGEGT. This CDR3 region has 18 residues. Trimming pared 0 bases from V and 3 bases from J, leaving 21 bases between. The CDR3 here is CASSYSIPGRLIHYEQYF. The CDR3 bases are TGTGCCAGCAGTTACTCGATTCCGGGGAGGCTTATCCACTACGAGCAGTACTTC.

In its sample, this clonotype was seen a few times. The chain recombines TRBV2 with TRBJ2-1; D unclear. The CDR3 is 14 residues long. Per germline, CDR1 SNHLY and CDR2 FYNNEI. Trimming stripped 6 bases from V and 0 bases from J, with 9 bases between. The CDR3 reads CASRPSSSYNEQFF. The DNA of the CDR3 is TGTGCCAGCAGGCCAAGCAGCTCCTACAATGAGCAGTTCTTC.

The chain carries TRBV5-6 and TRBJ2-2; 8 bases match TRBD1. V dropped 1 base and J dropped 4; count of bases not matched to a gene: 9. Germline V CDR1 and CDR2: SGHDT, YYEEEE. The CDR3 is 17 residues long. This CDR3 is CASSLHPDRVITGELFF. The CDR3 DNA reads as TGTGCCAGCAGCTTGCATCCGGACAGGGTGATCACCGGGGAGCTGTTTTTT. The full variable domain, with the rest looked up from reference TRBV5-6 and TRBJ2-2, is DAGVTQSPTHLIKTRGQQVTLRCSPKSGHDTVSWYQQALGQGPQFIFQYYEEEERQRGNFPDRFSGHQFPNYSSELNVNALLLGDSALYLCASSLHPDRVITGELFFGEGSRLTVL.

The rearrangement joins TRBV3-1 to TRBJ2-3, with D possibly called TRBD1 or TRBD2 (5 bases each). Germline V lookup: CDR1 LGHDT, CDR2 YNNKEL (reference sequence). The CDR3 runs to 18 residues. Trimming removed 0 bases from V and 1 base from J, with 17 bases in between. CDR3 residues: CASSQETGRLLGTDTQYF. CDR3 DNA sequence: TGTGCCAGCAGCCAAGAAACGGGACGCCTTCTGGGCACAGATACGCAGTATTTT.

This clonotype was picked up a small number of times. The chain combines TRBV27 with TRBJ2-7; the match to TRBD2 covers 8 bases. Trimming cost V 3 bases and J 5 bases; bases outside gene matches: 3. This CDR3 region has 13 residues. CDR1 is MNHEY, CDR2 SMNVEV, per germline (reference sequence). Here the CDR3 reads CASSFSGDHEQYF. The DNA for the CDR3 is TGTGCCAGCAGTTTTAGCGGGGACCACGAGCAGTACTTC.

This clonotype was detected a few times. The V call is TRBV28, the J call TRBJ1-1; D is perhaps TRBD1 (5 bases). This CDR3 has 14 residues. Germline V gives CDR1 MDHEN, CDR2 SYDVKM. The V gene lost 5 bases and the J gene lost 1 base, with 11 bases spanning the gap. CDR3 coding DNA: TGTGCCAGCAGTCTGCCAGGGACGAACACTGAAGCTTTCTTT. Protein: CASSLPGTNTEAFF.

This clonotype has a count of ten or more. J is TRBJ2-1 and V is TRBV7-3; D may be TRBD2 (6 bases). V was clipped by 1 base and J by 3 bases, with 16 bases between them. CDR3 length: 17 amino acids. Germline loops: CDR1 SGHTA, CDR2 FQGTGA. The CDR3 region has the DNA TGTGCCAGCAGCTTAAACCCATGGGCTAGCGACTACAATGAGCAGTTCTTC. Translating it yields CASSLNPWASDYNEQFF.

The CDR3 DNA reads TGTGCCAGCAGCCAAGTCCAAGCGGGAGTACAGTACTTC. Amino acid sequence: CASSQVQAGVQYF. J is TRBJ2-7 and V is TRBV14, with 8 bases aligning to TRBD2. CDR1 and CDR2 from the germline V gene are SGHDN and FVKESK. With 1 base clipped from V and 10 bases from J, the junction kept 6 bases outside the gene matches. The CDR3 sequence is 13 residues long.

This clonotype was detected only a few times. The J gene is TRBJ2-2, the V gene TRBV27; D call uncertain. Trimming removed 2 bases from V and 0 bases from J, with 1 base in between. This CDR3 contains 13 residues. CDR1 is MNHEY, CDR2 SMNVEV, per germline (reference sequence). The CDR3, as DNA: TGTGCCAGCAGTTTAACGAACACCGGGGAGCTGTTTTTT. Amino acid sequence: CASSLTNTGELFF.

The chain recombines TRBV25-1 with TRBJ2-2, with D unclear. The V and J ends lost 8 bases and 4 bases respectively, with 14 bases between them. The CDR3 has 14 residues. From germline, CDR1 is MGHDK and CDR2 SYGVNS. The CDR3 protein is CASEAVHCTGELFF. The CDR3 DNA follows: TGTGCCAGCGAGGCAGTTCATTGCACCGGGGAGCTGTTTTTT.

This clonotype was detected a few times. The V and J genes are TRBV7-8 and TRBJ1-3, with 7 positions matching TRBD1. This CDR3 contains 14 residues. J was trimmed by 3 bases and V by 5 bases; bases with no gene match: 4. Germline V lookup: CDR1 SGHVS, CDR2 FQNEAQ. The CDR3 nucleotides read TGTGCCAGCAGCATCGGGACAGTTGGAAACACCATATATTTT. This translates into CASSIGTVGNTIYF.

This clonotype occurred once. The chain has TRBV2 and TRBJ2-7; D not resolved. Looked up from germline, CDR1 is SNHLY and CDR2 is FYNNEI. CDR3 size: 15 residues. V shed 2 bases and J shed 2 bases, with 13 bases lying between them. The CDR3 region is CASSESVTLTYEQYF. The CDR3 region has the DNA TGTGCCAGCAGTGAATCTGTGACACTAACCTACGAGCAGTACTTC.

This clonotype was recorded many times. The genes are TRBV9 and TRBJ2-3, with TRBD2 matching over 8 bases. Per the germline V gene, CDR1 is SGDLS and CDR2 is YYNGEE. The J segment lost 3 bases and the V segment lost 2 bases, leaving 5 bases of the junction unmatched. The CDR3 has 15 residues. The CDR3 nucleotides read TGTGCCAGCAGCGTTTATAGCGGGGTAACAGATACGCAGTATTTT. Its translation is CASSVYSGVTDTQYF.

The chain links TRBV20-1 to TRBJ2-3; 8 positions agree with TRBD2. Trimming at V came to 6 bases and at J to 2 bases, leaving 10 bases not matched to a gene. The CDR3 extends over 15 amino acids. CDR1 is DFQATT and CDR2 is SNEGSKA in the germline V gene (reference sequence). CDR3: CSASPAGATTDTQYF. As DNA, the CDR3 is TGCAGTGCCTCCCCAGCGGGAGCCACCACAGATACGCAGTATTTT.

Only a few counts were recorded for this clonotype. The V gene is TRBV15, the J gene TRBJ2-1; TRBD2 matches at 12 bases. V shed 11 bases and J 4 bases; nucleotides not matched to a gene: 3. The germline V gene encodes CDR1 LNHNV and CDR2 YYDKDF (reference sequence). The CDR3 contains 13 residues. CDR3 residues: CAAGLAGYNEQFF. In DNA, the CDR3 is TGTGCCGCCGGACTAGCGGGATACAATGAGCAGTTCTTC.

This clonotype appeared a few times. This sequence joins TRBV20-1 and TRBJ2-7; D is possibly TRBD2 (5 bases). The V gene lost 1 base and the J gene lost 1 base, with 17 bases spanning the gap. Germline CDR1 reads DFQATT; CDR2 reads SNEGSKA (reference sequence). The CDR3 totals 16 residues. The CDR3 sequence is CSARVHPGRRSYEQYF. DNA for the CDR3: TGCAGTGCTAGAGTCCACCCGGGGAGAAGGTCCTACGAGCAGTACTTC.

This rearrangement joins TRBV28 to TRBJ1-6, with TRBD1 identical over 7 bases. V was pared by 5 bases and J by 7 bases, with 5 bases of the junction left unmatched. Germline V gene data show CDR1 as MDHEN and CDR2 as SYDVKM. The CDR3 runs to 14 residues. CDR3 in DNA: TGTGCCAGCAGTCGGACAGGCGTAAATTCACCCCTCCACTTT. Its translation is CASSRTGVNSPLHF.

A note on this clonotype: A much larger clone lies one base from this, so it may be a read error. This CDR3 reads CASSEGNTGELFF. The DNA for the CDR3 is TGTGCCAGCAGCGAGGGGAACACCGGGGAGCTGTTTTTT. The chain recombines TRBV9 with TRBJ2-2; D uncertain. Trimming took 3 bases from V and 1 from J, leaving 4 bases between them. This CDR3 has 13 residues. Per the germline V gene, CDR1 is SGDLS and CDR2 is YYNGEE.

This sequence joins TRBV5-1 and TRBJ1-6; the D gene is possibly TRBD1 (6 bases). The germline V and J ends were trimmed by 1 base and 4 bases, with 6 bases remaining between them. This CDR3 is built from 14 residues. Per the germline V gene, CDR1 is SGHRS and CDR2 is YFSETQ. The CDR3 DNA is TGCGCCAGCAGCTTGACAGGGTATAATTCACCCCTCCACTTT. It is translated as CASSLTGYNSPLHF.

CDR3 sequence reads: CASREQGTGELFF. CDR3 nucleotides: TGTGCCAGCAGAGAACAGGGTACCGGGGAGCTGTTTTTT. The chain links TRBV9 to TRBJ2-2; D possibly corresponds to TRBD1 (6 bases). Germline CDR1 is SGDLS and CDR2 is YYNGEE. Trimming cost V 5 bases and J 5 bases, with 10 bases left between them. This CDR3 is built from 13 residues.

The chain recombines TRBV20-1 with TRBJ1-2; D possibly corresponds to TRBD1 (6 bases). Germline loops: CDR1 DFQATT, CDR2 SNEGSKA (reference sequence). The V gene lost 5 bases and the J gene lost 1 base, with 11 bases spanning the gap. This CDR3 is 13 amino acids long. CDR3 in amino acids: CSADSDSNYGYTF. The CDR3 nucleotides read TGCAGTGCTGACTCGGACAGTAACTATGGCTACACCTTC.

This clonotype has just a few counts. The CDR3 protein is CASSYSAGGPGEQFF. In DNA form, the CDR3 reads TGTGCCAGCAGTTACTCAGCGGGGGGGCCGGGGGAGCAGTTCTTC. The rearrangement uses TRBV6-5 and TRBJ2-1, with TRBD2 matching over 10 bases. The CDR3 consists of 15 residues. The junction had 6 bases not matched to a gene; V was cut back by 0 bases and J by 10 bases. In germline, CDR1 is MNHEY, CDR2 SVGAGI.